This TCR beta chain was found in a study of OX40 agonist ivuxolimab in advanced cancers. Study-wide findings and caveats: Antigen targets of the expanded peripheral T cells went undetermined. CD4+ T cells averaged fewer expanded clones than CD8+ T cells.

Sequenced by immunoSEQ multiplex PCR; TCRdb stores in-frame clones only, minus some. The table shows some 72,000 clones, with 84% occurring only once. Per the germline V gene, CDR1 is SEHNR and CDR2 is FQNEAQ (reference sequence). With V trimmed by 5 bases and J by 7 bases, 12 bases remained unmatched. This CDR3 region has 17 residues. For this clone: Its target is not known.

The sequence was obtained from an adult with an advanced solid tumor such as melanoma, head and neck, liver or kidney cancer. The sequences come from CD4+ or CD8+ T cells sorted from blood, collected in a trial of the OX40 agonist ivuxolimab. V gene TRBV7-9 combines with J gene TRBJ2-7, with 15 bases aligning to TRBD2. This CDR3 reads CASSPVWTSGRDKEQYF. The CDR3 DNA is TGTGCCAGCAGCCCCGTGTGGACTAGCGGGAGGGACAAAGAGCAGTACTTC.